This TCR beta chain was sequenced in a study of CD8+ T cells in alopecia areata. cDNA reverse transcribed from extracted RNA served as the sequencing template. Assay: immunoSEQ multiplex PCR; the TCRdb copy retains only in-frame clones and omits some. Here the sample spans more than 200,000 clones, 40% to 55% being singletons. Described treatment: oral pan-JAK inhibitor, 5-10 mg twice daily. The germline V gene has CDR1 MNHEY and CDR2 SMNVEV (reference sequence). This CDR3 region has 14 residues. Trimming removed 6 bases at V and 8 bases at J, with 19 bases between. The sequence derives from a human donor with alopecia areata. The sample in question was CD4+ T cells sorted from blood, obtained around week 36, from a patient treated with tofacitinib. The chain links TRBV27 to TRBJ1-2; a weak D match, TRBD1 (6 bases). In DNA form, the CDR3 reads TGTGCCAGCAGCCCCGGACAGAAAAACTGGGGCTACACCTTC. Protein sequence: CASSPGQKNWGYTF.